This TCR beta chain stems from a study of response to subunit inactivated influenza vaccine. This clonotype was seen more than once but under ten times. From germline, CDR1 is MNHEY and CDR2 SVGEGT. CDR3 length: 15 amino acids. V dropped 6 bases and J dropped 3; count of bases not matched to a gene: 7. MiXCR, applied by TCRdb to the RT-PCR reads, yields one record per CDR3 protein. The table lists about 540,000 distinct CDR3 sequences, under 30% of them singletons. The sample also formed part of further work on T cells expressing NK-cell markers. That report notes: With UMIs, 5'RACE template switching was used to make TCR beta cDNA. Sorted CD3+CD56+NKG2C+, CD3+CD56+NKG2C- and CD3+CD56-NKG2C+ T-cell subsets were beta-chain profiled. Seven of eight sequenced donors tested HCMV-seropositive; one tested seronegative. Dominant NKG2C+ clonotypes accounted for 1.0-7.0% of CD8+ T cells in more than five donors.

The sequence derives from a man aged 50-59 years who received an inactivated influenza vaccine. This sequence joins TRBV6-2 or TRBV6-3 and TRBJ2-5, with 10 positions matching TRBD2. This material consisted of CD4+ T cells sorted from PBMCs, taken 12 days after vaccination. The CDR3 region has the DNA TGTGCCAGCAGACTACCGGGACTAGCGAAAGAGACCCAGTACTTC. Amino acids: CASRLPGLAKETQYF.